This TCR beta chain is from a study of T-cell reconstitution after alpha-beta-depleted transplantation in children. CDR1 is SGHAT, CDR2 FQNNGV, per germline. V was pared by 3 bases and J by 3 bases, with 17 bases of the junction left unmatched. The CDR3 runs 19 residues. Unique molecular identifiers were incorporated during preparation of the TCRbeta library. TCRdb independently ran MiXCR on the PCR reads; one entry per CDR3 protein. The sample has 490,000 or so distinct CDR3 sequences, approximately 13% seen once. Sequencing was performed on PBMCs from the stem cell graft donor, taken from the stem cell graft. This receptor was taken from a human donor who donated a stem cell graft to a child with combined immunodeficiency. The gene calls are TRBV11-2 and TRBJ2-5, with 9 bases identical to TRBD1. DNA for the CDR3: TGTGCCAGCAGCTTGGGACAGGGTTTTGCGGGAGTATGGGAAGAGACCCAGTACTTC. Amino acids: CASSLGQGFAGVWEETQYF.